This entry lists 32 T cell receptor beta chains sequenced from one sample in a study of OX40 agonist ivuxolimab in advanced cancers. Libraries were built with the immunoSEQ multiplex PCR assay. TCRdb's version of the immuneACCESS table is confined to in-frame rearrangements and falls short of the full clone set. An unresolved V gene accounts for under half of the shortfall where checked; the remainder is of unknown origin. Recorded for this sample are about 64,000 clones; approximately 85% of them occurred a single time. The ten largest clones capture roughly 3.1% of the sample. The sequencing used CD4+ or CD8+ T cells sorted from blood, collected in a trial of the OX40 agonist ivuxolimab. The origin of the receptors is an adult with an advanced solid tumor such as melanoma, head and neck, liver or kidney cancer.

The genes are TRBV27 and TRBJ1-1; possible D gene TRBD1, 6 bases. This CDR3 is built from 15 residues. Germline values: CDR1 MNHEY, CDR2 SMNVEV (reference sequence). With 8 bases removed from V and 4 bases from J, the gap between germline ends came to 20 bases. CDR3 amino acids: CASSSALRGGTEAFF. The CDR3 DNA follows: TGTGCCAGCTCCTCGGCCCTTCGAGGGGGCACTGAAGCTTTCTTT.

The chain is built from TRBV5-5 and TRBJ2-1, with TRBD2 matching 15 bases. The CDR3 is 17 residues long. Germline V gene sequence: CDR1 SGHKS, CDR2 YYEKEE (reference sequence). The junction had 7 bases not matched to a gene; V was cut back by 3 bases and J by 6 bases. The CDR3 bases are TGTGCCAGCAGCTCGACCGGGACTAGCGGGAGGTCCAATGAGCAGTTCTTC. Protein: CASSSTGTSGRSNEQFF.

CDR3 residues: CASSHDETQYF. CDR3 coding DNA: TGTGCCAGCAGCCATGATGAGACCCAGTACTTC. V usage is TRBV14 and J usage is TRBJ2-5; D is uncertain. The germline V and J ends were trimmed by 3 bases and 5 bases, with 4 bases remaining between them. The CDR3 length is 11 residues. Germline V lookup: CDR1 SGHDN, CDR2 FVKESK.

The V gene is TRBV28, the J gene TRBJ1-2, with D hard to call. V was shortened by 5 bases and J by 0 bases, with 10 bases between the two germline ends. Germline values: CDR1 MDHEN, CDR2 SYDVKM. The CDR3 has 14 amino acids. In DNA, the CDR3 is TGTGCCAGCAGTCTCCCGGCCCCTAACTATGGCTACACCTTC. Its protein is CASSLPAPNYGYTF.

V and J are TRBV15 and TRBJ2-3, with 11 bases fitting TRBD1. Looked up from germline, CDR1 is LNHNV and CDR2 is YYDKDF (reference sequence). Germline trimming cut 1 base from V and 4 bases from J; bases unmatched to any gene: 4. This CDR3 comprises 16 residues. The CDR3: CATSRAGQGAADTQYF. CDR3 DNA sequence: TGTGCCACCAGCAGAGCAGGACAGGGGGCCGCAGATACGCAGTATTTT.

The sample holds a few counts of this clone. The rearrangement joins TRBV2 to TRBJ2-4, with D uncertain. Trimming removed 3 bases at V and 0 bases at J, with 12 bases between. CDR1 SNHLY and CDR2 FYNNEI come from the germline V gene. CDR3 length: 16 residues. The CDR3 is CASSDEGLLAKNIQYF. The CDR3 DNA reads TGTGCCAGCAGTGATGAAGGGCTGCTAGCCAAAAACATTCAGTACTTC.

V is TRBV4-3 and J is TRBJ1-2; TRBD1 is a possible D gene (5 bases). V lost 0 bases and J lost 5, with 7 bases in between. The CDR3 runs 13 residues. Germline loops: CDR1 LGHNA, CDR2 YSLEER. CDR3 bases: TGCGCCAGCAGCCAAGAACAGGCATATGGCTACACCTTC. Protein sequence: CASSQEQAYGYTF.

The chain uses TRBV19 and TRBJ2-1; no firm D call. The CDR3 runs to 15 residues. Trimming stripped 4 bases from V and 0 bases from J, with 10 bases between. CDR1 LNHDA and CDR2 SQIVND come from the germline V gene (reference sequence). The CDR3, as DNA: TGTGCCAGTAGTACGGACGTCAGCTCCTACAATGAGCAGTTCTTC. Translated: CASSTDVSSYNEQFF. Drawing the rest from reference TRBV19 and TRBJ2-1, the complete variable domain is DGGITQSPKYLFRKEGQNVTLSCEQNLNHDAMYWYRQDPGQGLRLIYYSQIVNDFQKGDIAEGYSVSREKKESFPLTVTSAQKNPTAFYLCASSTDVSSYNEQFFGPGTRLTVL.

V is TRBV5-8 and J is TRBJ2-3; D call uncertain. The CDR3 consists of 11 residues. V dropped 1 base and J dropped 3 bases, with 0 bases sitting between them. Germline CDR1 reads SGHTS; CDR2 reads YDEGEE. CDR3 sequence reads: CASSLTDTQYF. CDR3 bases: TGTGCCAGCAGCTTGACAGATACGCAGTATTTT. The variable domain in full, with the rest retrieved from reference TRBV5-8 and TRBJ2-3, is EAGVTQSPTHLIKTRGQQATLRCSPISGHTSVYWYQQALGLGLQFLLWYDEGEERNRGNFPPRFSGRQFPNYSSELNVNALELEDSALYLCASSLTDTQYFGPGTRLTVL.

CDR3 amino acids: CASSFARKWSGPVEQYF. CDR3 nucleotide sequence: TGTGCCAGCAGTTTCGCCCGTAAGTGGAGCGGCCCTGTCGAGCAGTACTTC. The chain is built from TRBV7-8 and TRBJ2-7; tentatively, D is TRBD2 (5 bases). V was trimmed by 6 bases and J by 6 bases, leaving 27 bases between them. In germline, CDR1 is SGHVS, CDR2 FQNEAQ. The CDR3 spans 17 residues.

The chain recombines TRBV28 with TRBJ1-1; D is unresolved. Between the trimmed V and J ends, which lost 1 base and 11 bases, there was a span of 11 bases. The CDR3 loop spans 12 amino acids. In germline, CDR1 is MDHEN, CDR2 SYDVKM. The CDR3 region has the DNA TGTGCCAGCAGTTTATCTCTCAATCCGGCTTTCTTT. It translates to CASSLSLNPAFF.

The chain has TRBV28 and TRBJ2-4; D ambiguous. Germline values: CDR1 MDHEN, CDR2 SYDVKM. This CDR3 contains 16 residues. The V end was cut by 4 bases, the J end by 3 bases, with 16 bases between. CDR3 DNA sequence: TGTGCCAGCAGTTCGGAGCTTAGGGTGGGCAAAAACATTCAGTACTTC. Its translation: CASSSELRVGKNIQYF.

The chain has TRBV27 and TRBJ2-1; 15 bases line up with TRBD2. The CDR3 contains 20 residues. V lost 1 base, J lost 4 bases, and 11 bases stayed unmatched. Germline lookup yields CDR1 MNHEY and CDR2 SMNVEV (reference sequence). Here the CDR3 reads CASSLLGLAGGVNPYNEQFF. Here the CDR3 DNA reads TGTGCCAGCAGTTTATTGGGACTAGCGGGAGGAGTAAACCCTTACAATGAGCAGTTCTTC.

This clone has a handful of counts. This chain joins TRBV19 and TRBJ2-1, with 10 bases fitting TRBD2. V shed 9 bases, J shed 8 bases, and the junction held 7 bases outside the gene matches. This CDR3 spans 13 amino acids. Per the germline V gene, CDR1 is LNHDA and CDR2 is SQIVND (reference sequence). CDR3: CASKAAGGYEQFF. DNA of the CDR3: TGTGCCAGCAAGGCAGCGGGAGGGTATGAGCAGTTCTTC.

This chain links TRBV18 with TRBJ2-5; 10 bases map to TRBD2. Trimming cost V 0 bases and J 2 bases; bases outside gene matches: 6. The CDR3 spans 17 residues. From germline, CDR1 is KGHSH and CDR2 LQKENI. The CDR3: CASSPPVTSGKQETQYF. The CDR3 DNA sequence: TGTGCCAGCTCACCACCGGTTACTAGCGGGAAACAAGAGACCCAGTACTTC.

The gene calls are TRBV18 and TRBJ2-2, with TRBD1 matching over 8 bases. CDR1 and CDR2 from the germline V gene are KGHSH and LQKENI. The CDR3 totals 16 residues. With 6 bases clipped from V and 1 base from J, the junction kept 7 bases outside the gene matches. CDR3 region: CASSITTGVNTGELFF. DNA for the CDR3: TGTGCCAGCTCCATAACGACAGGGGTGAACACCGGGGAGCTGTTTTTT.

This chain connects TRBV10-3 to TRBJ2-7; D not certain. Germline V gives CDR1 ENHRY, CDR2 SYGVKD. V was shortened by 0 bases and J by 4 bases, with 10 bases between the two germline ends. This CDR3 has 14 amino acids. Here the CDR3 reads CAISESQAGYEQYF. The CDR3 bases are TGTGCCATCAGTGAGTCGCAGGCAGGATACGAGCAGTACTTC.

The rearrangement links TRBV10-1 to TRBJ1-6, with D maybe TRBD1 (6 bases). This CDR3 has 16 amino acids. The germline CDR1 and CDR2 sequences are WNHNN and SYGVQD (reference sequence). V lost 0 bases and J 7 bases, leaving 13 bases between the germline ends. The CDR3 protein is CASSESPRGGNSPLHF. CDR3 DNA: TGCGCCAGCAGTGAGTCTCCCAGGGGAGGCAATTCACCCCTCCACTTT.

In the case of this clone: Other nucleotide sequences in the sample specify the same CDR3. The V call is TRBV10-3, the J call TRBJ2-7, with D possibly matching TRBD2 (5 bases). The V gene's germline CDR1 is ENHRY and CDR2 SYGVKD. The CDR3 consists of 14 residues. V shed 3 bases and J shed 0 bases, with 9 bases lying between them. CDR3 DNA: TGTGCCATCAGTGAAGGAGGCAGCTCCTACGAGCAGTACTTC. It specifies CAISEGGSSYEQYF.

The chain combines TRBV5-4 with TRBJ2-1; D is undetermined. Germline CDR1 SGHNT, CDR2 YYREEE (reference sequence). V lost 4 bases and J lost 10, with 15 bases in between. This CDR3 is built from 13 residues. Written as DNA, the CDR3 is TGTGCCAGCAGCCGCCCAGACTCGATGGAGCAGTTCTTC. Translated, it gives CASSRPDSMEQFF.

This clone was counted once. The rearrangement joins TRBV29-1 to TRBJ2-3; D may be TRBD2 (6 bases). CDR1 and CDR2 (germline): SQVTM, ANQGSEA. CDR3 length equals 14 residues. The V end was cut by 4 bases, the J end by 0 bases, with 11 bases between. Here the CDR3 DNA reads TGCAGCGTTGGGAGTGCGGGAAGCACAGATACGCAGTATTTT. Protein: CSVGSAGSTDTQYF.

The V and J genes are TRBV7-2 and TRBJ1-2; unclear D gene. The CDR3 runs 15 residues. The V end was cut by 2 bases, the J end by 4 bases, with 14 bases between. Germline-derived CDR1 and CDR2 are SGHTA and FQGNSA. The CDR3 loop is CASSLLVGLTYGYTF. The CDR3 DNA follows: TGTGCCAGCAGCTTACTAGTCGGCCTAACCTATGGCTACACCTTC.

V and J are TRBV19 and TRBJ2-5; D tentatively fits TRBD1 or TRBD2 (6 bases each). Trimming left V 10 bases short and J 4 bases short, with 13 bases between. Per germline, CDR1 LNHDA and CDR2 SQIVND (reference sequence). This CDR3 is built from 12 residues. The CDR3 protein is CATSGAGETQYF. CDR3 in DNA: TGTGCCACTTCGGGGGCAGGAGAGACCCAGTACTTC.

This clone appeared a single time. The chain links TRBV6-5 to TRBJ2-7; 14 nucleotides align to TRBD2. Trimming took 6 bases from V and 1 from J; bases not matched to a gene: 2. Looked up from germline, CDR1 is MNHEY and CDR2 is SVGAGI. The CDR3 loop spans 15 amino acids. The CDR3 nucleotides are TGTGCCAGCAGCGGACTAGCGGGAGGTTCCTACGAGCAGTACTTC. The encoded protein is CASSGLAGGSYEQYF.

V gene TRBV5-1 combines with J gene TRBJ2-1; D remains unclear. Germline V gene data show CDR1 as SGHRS and CDR2 as YFSETQ. V shed 0 bases and J shed 5 bases, with 9 bases lying between them. CDR3 length: 14 residues. The CDR3 nucleotides read TGCGCCAGCAGCTTGGCTTCAGTCAACAATGAGCAGTTCTTC. This sequence encodes CASSLASVNNEQFF. The variable domain in full, with the rest retrieved from reference TRBV5-1 and TRBJ2-1, is KAGVTQTPRYLIKTRGQQVTLSCSPISGHRSVSWYQQTPGQGLQFLFEYFSETQRNKGNFPGRFSGRQFSNSRSEMNVSTLELGDSALYLCASSLASVNNEQFFGPGTRLTVL.

The V gene is TRBV10-1, the J gene TRBJ2-3, with D hard to call. Trimming removed 3 bases at V and 6 bases at J, with 13 bases between. Germline V gives CDR1 WNHNN, CDR2 SYGVQD (reference sequence). CDR3 length: 14 amino acids. The CDR3 sequence is CASSDRSDGDTQYF. For the CDR3, the DNA is TGCGCCAGCAGTGATCGGAGCGACGGTGATACGCAGTATTTT.

This sequence joins TRBV5-1 and TRBJ2-7, with 8 nucleotides matching TRBD1. The CDR3 is 14 residues long. V trimming: 5 bases; J trimming: 4 bases; junction bases outside the gene matches: 8. Germline CDR1 is SGHRS and CDR2 is YFSETQ. CDR3 nucleotides: TGCGCCAGCAGGGCTGGACAGGGAGTATACGAGCAGTACTTC. Encoded protein: CASRAGQGVYEQYF.

The J gene is TRBJ2-3, the V gene TRBV11-2; TRBD2 matches 10 bases. This CDR3 has 17 amino acids. V trimming: 1 base; J trimming: 2 bases; junction bases outside the gene matches: 6. The germline V gene encodes CDR1 SGHAT and CDR2 FQNNGV. CDR3 in amino acids: CASSLGTSGKYTDTQYF. The CDR3 DNA reads TGTGCCAGCAGCTTAGGGACTAGCGGCAAATACACAGATACGCAGTATTTT.

The V call is TRBV2, the J call TRBJ2-3, with D unresolved. CDR3 length: 15 amino acids. Germline lookup yields CDR1 SNHLY and CDR2 FYNNEI. Trimming shortened V by 5 bases and J by 0 bases, and 12 bases separated the two germline ends. The CDR3, as DNA: TGTGCCAGCAGTTTGTCACCGACTAGCACAGATACGCAGTATTTT. Translation gives CASSLSPTSTDTQYF.

The chain joins TRBV5-5 to TRBJ2-7; D tentatively reads TRBD1 or TRBD2 (5 bases each). This CDR3 region has 15 residues. CDR1 and CDR2 from the germline V gene are SGHKS and YYEKEE (reference sequence). V was cut by 4 bases and J by 3 bases, with 17 bases left in between. This CDR3 reads CASSPYWGSDYEQYF. The CDR3 nucleotides are TGTGCCAGCAGCCCCTATTGGGGGTCTGACTACGAGCAGTACTTC.

In this sample, this clone turned up a few times. The chain joins TRBV5-1 to TRBJ2-7, with D possibly called TRBD1 or TRBD2 (5 bases each). V lost 0 bases to trimming and J lost 3 bases, with 13 bases between them. CDR1 and CDR2 from the germline V gene are SGHRS and YFSETQ. The CDR3 sequence is 15 residues long. The CDR3 is CASSLGGITNYEQYF. CDR3 nucleotides: TGCGCCAGCAGCTTGGGGGGGATAACAAACTACGAGCAGTACTTC.

This chain uses TRBV2 with TRBJ2-3, with 11 bases that match TRBD1. This CDR3 is built from 15 residues. Germline loops: CDR1 SNHLY, CDR2 FYNNEI. The trim removed 10 bases at V and 3 bases at J, leaving 9 bases unmatched. The chain's CDR3 is CATGGRDRGTDTQYF. The CDR3 nucleotides read TGTGCCACCGGGGGTAGGGACAGGGGGACAGATACGCAGTATTTT.